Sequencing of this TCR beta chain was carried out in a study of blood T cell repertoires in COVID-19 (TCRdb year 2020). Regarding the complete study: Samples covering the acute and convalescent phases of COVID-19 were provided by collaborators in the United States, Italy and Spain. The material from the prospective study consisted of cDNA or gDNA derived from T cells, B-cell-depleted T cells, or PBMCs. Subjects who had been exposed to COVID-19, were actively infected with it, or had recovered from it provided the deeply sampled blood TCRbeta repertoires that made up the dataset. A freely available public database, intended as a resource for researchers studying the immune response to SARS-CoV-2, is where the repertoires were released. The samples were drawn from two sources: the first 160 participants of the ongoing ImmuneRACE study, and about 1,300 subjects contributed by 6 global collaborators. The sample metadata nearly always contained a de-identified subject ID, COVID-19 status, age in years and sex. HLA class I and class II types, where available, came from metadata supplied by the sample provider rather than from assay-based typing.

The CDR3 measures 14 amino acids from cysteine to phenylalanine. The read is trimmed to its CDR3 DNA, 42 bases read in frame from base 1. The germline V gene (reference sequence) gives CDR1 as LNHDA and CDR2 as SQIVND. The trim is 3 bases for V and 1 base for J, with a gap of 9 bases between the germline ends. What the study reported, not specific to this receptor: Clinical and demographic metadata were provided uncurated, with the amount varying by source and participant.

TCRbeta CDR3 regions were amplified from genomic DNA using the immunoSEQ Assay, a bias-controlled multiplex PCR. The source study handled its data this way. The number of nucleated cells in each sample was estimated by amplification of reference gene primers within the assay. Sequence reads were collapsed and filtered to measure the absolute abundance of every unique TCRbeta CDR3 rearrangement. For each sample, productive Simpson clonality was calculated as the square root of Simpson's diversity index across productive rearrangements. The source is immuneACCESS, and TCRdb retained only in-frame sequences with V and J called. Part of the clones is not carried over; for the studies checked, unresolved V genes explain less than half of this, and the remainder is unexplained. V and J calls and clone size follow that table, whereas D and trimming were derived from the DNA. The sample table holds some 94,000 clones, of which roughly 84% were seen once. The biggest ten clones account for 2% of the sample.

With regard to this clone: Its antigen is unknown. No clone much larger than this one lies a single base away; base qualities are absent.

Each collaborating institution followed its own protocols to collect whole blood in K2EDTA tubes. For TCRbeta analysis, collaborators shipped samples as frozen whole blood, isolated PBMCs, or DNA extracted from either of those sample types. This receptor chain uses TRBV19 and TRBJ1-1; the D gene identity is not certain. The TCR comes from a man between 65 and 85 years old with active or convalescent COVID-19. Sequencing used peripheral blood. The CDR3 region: CASSIVTGNTEAFF. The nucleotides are TGTGCCAGTAGTATTGTGACTGGGAACACTGAAGCTTTCTTT. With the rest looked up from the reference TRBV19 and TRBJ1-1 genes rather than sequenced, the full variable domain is DGGITQSPKYLFRKEGQNVTLSCEQNLNHDAMYWYRQDPGQGLRLIYYSQIVNDFQKGDIAEGYSVSREKKESFPLTVTSAQKNPTAFYLCASSIVTGNTEAFFGQGTRLTVV.